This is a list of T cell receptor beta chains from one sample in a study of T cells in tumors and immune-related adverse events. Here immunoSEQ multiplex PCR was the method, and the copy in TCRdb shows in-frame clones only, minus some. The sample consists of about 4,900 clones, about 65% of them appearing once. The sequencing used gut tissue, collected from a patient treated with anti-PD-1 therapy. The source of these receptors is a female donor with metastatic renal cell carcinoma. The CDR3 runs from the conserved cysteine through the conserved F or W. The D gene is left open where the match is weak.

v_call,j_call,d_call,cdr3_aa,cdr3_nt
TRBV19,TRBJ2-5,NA,CASSSDPTGYRETQYF,TGTGCCAGTAGTTCAGATCCCACAGGGTATAGGGAGACCCAGTACTTC
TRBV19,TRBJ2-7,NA,CASSSYRGGNEQYF,TGTGCCAGTAGTTCTTACAGGGGAGGGAACGAGCAGTACTTC
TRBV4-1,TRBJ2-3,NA,CASSQGGGVGTDTQYF,TGCGCCAGCAGCCAGGGAGGGGGGGTCGGCACAGATACGCAGTATTTT
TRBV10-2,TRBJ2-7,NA,CASRRRDYEQYF,TGCGCCAGCAGACGACGAGACTACGAGCAGTACTTC
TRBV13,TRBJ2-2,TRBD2,CASSPLIRLAGGGTGELFF,TGTGCCAGCAGCCCCTTAATCCGACTAGCGGGAGGAGGGACCGGGGAGCTGTTTTTT
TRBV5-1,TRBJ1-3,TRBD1,CASSSMPGDSISGNTIYF,TGCGCCAGCAGCTCAATGCCGGGGGACAGCATCTCTGGAAACACCATATATTTT
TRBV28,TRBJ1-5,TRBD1,CASSFFITPDREGIIRNQPQHF,TGTGCCAGCAGTTTCTTTATTACCCCGGACAGGGAAGGGATAATTCGCAATCAGCCCCAGCATTTT
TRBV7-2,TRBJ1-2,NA,CASSQDPGGGNYGYTF,TGTGCCAGCAGCCAGGACCCCGGGGGCGGAAACTATGGCTACACCTTC
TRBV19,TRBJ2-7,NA,CASSIVSTGFYEQYF,TGTGCCAGTAGTATAGTTTCGACTGGGTTCTACGAGCAGTACTTC
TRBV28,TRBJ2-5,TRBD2,CASSSYYKRTSVKETQYF,TGTGCCAGCAGTTCTTACTATAAACGGACTAGCGTAAAAGAGACCCAGTACTTC